These 18 T cell receptor beta chains share one sample of origin, sequenced in a study of blood T cell repertoires in COVID-19. Libraries were prepared by immunoSEQ multiplex PCR; TCRdb keeps only in-frame clonotypes and omits some of them. The top ten hold less than 20% of the sample, which has about 61,000 clones, 80% to 90% seen once. Sequencing was carried out using peripheral blood. The receptors derive from a woman aged 80 or over with active COVID-19.

The rearrangement uses TRBV28 and TRBJ1-2; 7 bases are a match to TRBD1. From germline, CDR1 is MDHEN and CDR2 SYDVKM. The CDR3 has 13 amino acids. Unmatched junction bases numbered 5, after V lost 6 bases and J lost 4 bases. Written as DNA, the CDR3 is TGTGCCAGCAGCTCGGGACAGCTCTATGGCTACACCTTC. It yields the protein CASSSGQLYGYTF.

The genes are TRBV20-1 and TRBJ1-1; 8 nucleotides agree with TRBD1. Germline V gives CDR1 DFQATT, CDR2 SNEGSKA (reference sequence). The CDR3 extends over 11 amino acids. V was clipped by 6 bases and J by 10 bases; unmatched bases: 7. The CDR3 is CSASDRVRAFF. In DNA form, the CDR3 reads TGCAGTGCCTCGGACAGGGTGAGAGCTTTCTTT.

The chain couples TRBV30 to TRBJ1-2; D may be TRBD1 (5 bases). CDR1 GTSNPN and CDR2 SVGIG come from the germline V gene (reference sequence). The CDR3 totals 12 residues. The CDR3 sequence: CAQAGRNYGYTF. The CDR3, as DNA: TGTGCGCAGGCGGGACGGAACTATGGCTACACCTTC.

This clone came up a few times. The V and J genes are TRBV5-4 and TRBJ1-4, with 7 bases identical to TRBD1. CDR1 and CDR2 (germline): SGHNT, YYREEE (reference sequence). The trim removed 0 bases at V and 0 bases at J, leaving 2 bases unmatched. This CDR3 has 16 residues. The CDR3 bases are TGTGCCAGCAGCTTGGGGACAGGAGCAACTAATGAAAAACTGTTTTTT. This encodes CASSLGTGATNEKLFF.

The chain carries TRBV5-5 and TRBJ1-1; D is ambiguous. The length of the CDR3 is 13 residues. The V end lost 2 bases, the J end lost 3 bases, and 8 bases lay between the germline ends. Germline CDR1 is SGHKS and CDR2 is YYEKEE (reference sequence). The CDR3 spells CASSFGRDTEAFF. CDR3 DNA: TGTGCCAGCAGCTTTGGGAGGGACACTGAAGCTTTCTTT.

This chain joins TRBV30 and TRBJ2-2, with TRBD1 matching over 7 bases. Trimming at V came to 0 bases and at J to 3 bases, leaving 4 bases not matched to a gene. The CDR3 is 15 amino acids. Germline V gene lookup returns CDR1 GTSNPN and CDR2 SVGIG (reference sequence). CDR3 in amino acids: CAWSVGGADTGELFF. The CDR3 coding sequence is TGTGCCTGGAGTGTAGGGGGCGCGGACACCGGGGAGCTGTTTTTT.

This clone was seen a few times. The chain has TRBV11-2 and TRBJ2-2, with a weak D call TRBD2 (7 bases). There are 17 residues in the CDR3. V lost 3 bases and J lost 4, with 18 bases in between. The germline V gene encodes CDR1 SGHAT and CDR2 FQNNGV. This CDR3 is CASSFKDGGLFTGELFF. CDR3 in DNA: TGTGCCAGCAGCTTCAAAGACGGGGGGCTATTCACCGGGGAGCTGTTTTTT.

The V call is TRBV6-6, the J call TRBJ1-4; TRBD1 agrees at 11 bases. J lost 3 bases, V lost 5 bases, and 5 bases had no gene match. The CDR3 is made up of 16 amino acids. Germline V gene lookup returns CDR1 MNHNY and CDR2 SVGAGI (reference sequence). The CDR3 here is CASSRTGGAANEKLFF. CDR3 in DNA: TGTGCCAGCAGTCGGACAGGGGGCGCCGCTAATGAAAAACTGTTTTTT.

This clone was detected once. The chain recombines TRBV28 with TRBJ1-1, with no clear D. The V gene lost 6 bases and the J gene lost 2 bases, with 13 bases spanning the gap. The CDR3 consists of 14 residues. The germline V gene encodes CDR1 MDHEN and CDR2 SYDVKM. CDR3 amino acids: CASSLENGNTEAFF. CDR3 bases: TGTGCCAGCAGCCTGGAGAATGGAAACACTGAAGCTTTCTTT.

The rearrangement links TRBV15 to TRBJ2-7; D remains ambiguous. Germline lookup yields CDR1 LNHNV and CDR2 YYDKDF (reference sequence). The CDR3 loop spans 15 amino acids. V lost 0 bases to trimming and J lost 0 bases, with 9 bases between them. CDR3 loop: CATSRDLASSYEQYF. The CDR3, as DNA: TGTGCCACCAGCAGAGATTTGGCCAGCTCCTACGAGCAGTACTTC.

The rearrangement joins TRBV5-1 to TRBJ2-3; TRBD2 is a possible D gene (6 bases). CDR1 and CDR2 from the germline V gene are SGHRS and YFSETQ. The CDR3 is 15 residues long. With 0 bases removed from V and 2 bases from J, the gap between germline ends came to 10 bases. This CDR3 reads CASSLVGGDTDTQYF. The CDR3 DNA reads TGCGCCAGCAGCTTGGTGGGGGGTGACACAGATACGCAGTATTTT.

V gene TRBV7-9 combines with J gene TRBJ2-4; D may be TRBD2 (7 bases). This CDR3 is 12 amino acids long. Between the trimmed V and J ends, which lost 8 bases and 8 bases, there was a span of 13 bases. Germline CDR1 is SEHNR and CDR2 is FQNEAQ (reference sequence). CDR3 sequence: CASGGAADIQYF. The CDR3 DNA sequence: TGTGCCAGCGGGGGGGCGGCGGACATTCAGTACTTC.

This clone was picked up a small number of times. The V gene is TRBV25-1, the J gene TRBJ2-5; unclear D gene. Deletions cut 2 bases from V and 5 bases from J, with 6 bases between. Germline assignment: CDR1 MGHDK and CDR2 SYGVNS. The CDR3 covers 12 residues. CDR3 nucleotides: TGTGCCAGCAGTGAAACAGTGGAGACCCAGTACTTC. Its protein is CASSETVETQYF.

V and J are TRBV7-2 and TRBJ2-7, with D maybe TRBD1 (5 bases). CDR1 is SGHTA, CDR2 FQGNSA, per germline. The CDR3 runs 13 residues. With 11 bases removed from V and 0 bases from J, the gap between germline ends came to 14 bases. CDR3 in DNA: TGTGCCTCCAAGGCAGGGTCCTCCTACGAGCAGTACTTC. It yields the protein CASKAGSSYEQYF.

This chain joins TRBV12-3 or TRBV12-4 and TRBJ2-1, with D unclear. V was trimmed by 3 bases and J by 3 bases, leaving 3 bases between them. The CDR3 extends over 12 amino acids. DNA of the CDR3: TGTGCCAGCAGTTTCCTCTACAATGAGCAGTTCTTC. It encodes CASSFLYNEQFF.

The chain is built from TRBV7-2 and TRBJ1-6, with TRBD1 as a possible D gene (5 bases). V lost 6 bases and J lost 5, with 8 bases in between. Germline loops: CDR1 SGHTA, CDR2 FQGNSA. The CDR3 totals 13 residues. CDR3 nucleotide sequence: TGTGCCAGCAGGTTCAGGGATAATTCACCCCTCCACTTT. It translates to CASRFRDNSPLHF.

The CDR3 bases are TGTGCCAGCAGTGACCAGGGAAGCAATCAGCCCCAGCATTTT. Amino acid sequence: CASSDQGSNQPQHF. The chain links TRBV2 to TRBJ1-5; a weak D match, TRBD1 (5 bases). Trimming left V 3 bases short and J 1 base short, with 7 bases between. The length of the CDR3 is 14 residues. Germline V gene sequence: CDR1 SNHLY, CDR2 FYNNEI. Full variable domain (remainder filled in from reference TRBV2 and TRBJ1-5): EPEVTQTPSHQVTQMGQEVILRCVPISNHLYFYWYRQILGQKVEFLVSFYNNEISEKSEIFDDQFSVERPDGSNFTLKIRSTKLEDSAMYFCASSDQGSNQPQHFGDGTRLSIL.

This chain uses TRBV9 with TRBJ1-1, with no clear D. The CDR3 totals 13 residues. Germline assignment: CDR1 SGDLS and CDR2 YYNGEE. V was pared by 0 bases and J by 7 bases, with 10 bases between. The chain's CDR3 is CASSVVVEGEAFF. The CDR3 nucleotides read TGTGCCAGCAGCGTAGTGGTGGAGGGTGAAGCTTTCTTT. Full variable domain (missing parts from reference TRBV9 and TRBJ1-1): DSGVTQTPKHLITATGQRVTLRCSPRSGDLSVYWYQQSLDQGLQFLIQYYNGEERAKGNILERFSAQQFPDLHSELNLSSLELGDSALYFCASSVVVEGEAFFGQGTRLTVV.